This TCR beta chain was captured by sequencing in a study of monozygotic twins with inflammatory bowel disease. Each of the TCR libraries took 3500 ng of total RNA. TCRdb re-called the 5' RACE reads and catalogs CDR3 proteins one per entry, DNA excluded. The data show approximately 420,000 distinct CDR3 sequences, and the top ten clones hold 2% to 3%. The CDR3 is 15 amino acids. The germline gives CDR1 SGHAT, CDR2 FQNNGV. The chain couples TRBV11-2 to TRBJ1-2; no DNA is available, so the TRBD1 call from TCRdb remains unchecked. Sample: blood. The TCR was taken from a human donor with ulcerative colitis or Crohn's disease, or a healthy co-twin of an affected twin (not recorded which). The CDR3: CASSDHGGQGRGYTF.